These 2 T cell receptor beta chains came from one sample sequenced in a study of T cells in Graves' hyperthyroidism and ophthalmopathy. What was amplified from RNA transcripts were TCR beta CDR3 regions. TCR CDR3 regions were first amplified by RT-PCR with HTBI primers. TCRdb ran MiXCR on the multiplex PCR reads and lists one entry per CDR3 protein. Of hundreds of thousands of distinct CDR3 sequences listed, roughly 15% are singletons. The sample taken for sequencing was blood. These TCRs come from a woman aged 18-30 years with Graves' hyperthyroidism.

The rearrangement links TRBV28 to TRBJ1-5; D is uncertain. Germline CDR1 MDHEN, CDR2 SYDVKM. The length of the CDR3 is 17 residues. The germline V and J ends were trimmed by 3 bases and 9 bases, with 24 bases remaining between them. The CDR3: CASSFSPPRRTNSPQHF. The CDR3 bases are TGTGCCAGCAGTTTTTCCCCCCCCCGCAGGACGAATTCGCCCCAGCATTTT.

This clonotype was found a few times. Written as DNA, the CDR3 is TGTGCCAGCAGCTCCGACAGGGGCTTAACTCAGCCCCAGCATTTT. Its protein is CASSSDRGLTQPQHF. The rearrangement joins TRBV11-2 to TRBJ1-5, with TRBD1 identical over 8 bases. The CDR3 contains 15 residues. Germline assignment: CDR1 SGHAT and CDR2 FQNNGV. V trimming: 4 bases; J trimming: 6 bases; junction bases outside the gene matches: 8. Based on the CDR3 plus reference TRBV11-2 and TRBJ1-5, the full variable domain is EAGVAQSPRYKIIEKRQSVAFWCNPISGHATLYWYQQILGQGPKLLIQFQNNGVVDDSQLPKDRFSAERLKGVDSTLKIQPAKLEDSAVYLCASSSDRGLTQPQHFGDGTRLSIL.